The clone carrying this TCR beta chain was seen once. The antigen remains undetermined. Each CDR3 protein is one row after TCRdb ran MiXCR on the RT-PCR reads. The sample has around 540,000 distinct CDR3 sequences; about 11% are singletons. This entry is derived from a study of response to subunit inactivated influenza vaccine. Notes on the study in general: Only a handful of new T cells, the authors suggested, are recruited with each seasonal influenza vaccination.

V dropped 4 bases and J dropped 4; count of bases not matched to a gene: 9. Germline-derived CDR1 and CDR2 are SGHRS and YFSETQ. The CDR3 spans 16 residues. The receptor comes from a man aged 50 or older who received an inactivated influenza vaccine. This chain joins TRBV5-1 and TRBJ2-1; 9 bases line up with TRBD2. Source: PBMCs from blood, taken on the day of vaccination. CDR3 residues: CASSKGELAGYNEQFF. The CDR3 DNA follows: TGCGCCAGCAGCAAAGGGGAGCTAGCGGGATACAATGAGCAGTTCTTC.